This T cell receptor (beta chain) was identified during a study of blood T cell repertoires in COVID-19. Clinical histories supplied by participants themselves formed the basis of cohort assignment. The CDR3 extends over 15 amino acids. Trimming removed 7 bases at V and 1 base at J, with 16 bases between. Germline V gene data show CDR1 as LNHDA and CDR2 as SQIVND (reference sequence). The table came from immunoSEQ multiplex PCR; TCRdb's copy has only in-frame clones and leaves some out. The sample holds 210,000 or so clones, roughly 85% seen once. This chain connects TRBV19 to TRBJ1-1, with a tentative D call TRBD1 (6 bases). The source of this sequence is a man between 25 and 39 years old who had recovered from COVID-19. The sample comprised PBMCs or T cells enriched from blood (not recorded which). The CDR3 DNA reads TGTGCCAGTACCATTCCACAGGGACCGAACACTGAAGCTTTCTTT. It codes for CASTIPQGPNTEAFF.